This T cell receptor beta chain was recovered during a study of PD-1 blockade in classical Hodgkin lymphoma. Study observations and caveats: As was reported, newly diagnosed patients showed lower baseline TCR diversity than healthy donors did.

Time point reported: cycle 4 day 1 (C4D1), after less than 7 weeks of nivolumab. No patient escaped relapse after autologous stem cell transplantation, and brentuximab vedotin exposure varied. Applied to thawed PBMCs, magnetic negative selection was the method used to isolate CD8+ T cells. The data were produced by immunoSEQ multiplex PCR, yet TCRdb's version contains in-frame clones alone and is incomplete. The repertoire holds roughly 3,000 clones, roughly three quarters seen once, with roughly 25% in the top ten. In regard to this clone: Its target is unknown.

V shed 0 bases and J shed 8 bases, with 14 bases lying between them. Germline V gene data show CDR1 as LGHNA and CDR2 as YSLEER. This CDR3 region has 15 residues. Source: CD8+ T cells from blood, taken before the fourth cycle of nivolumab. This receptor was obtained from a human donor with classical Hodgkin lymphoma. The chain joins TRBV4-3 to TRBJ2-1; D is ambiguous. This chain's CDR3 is CASSQDRQGYDEQFF. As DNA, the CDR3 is TGCGCCAGCAGCCAAGACCGTCAAGGTTACGATGAGCAGTTCTTC.